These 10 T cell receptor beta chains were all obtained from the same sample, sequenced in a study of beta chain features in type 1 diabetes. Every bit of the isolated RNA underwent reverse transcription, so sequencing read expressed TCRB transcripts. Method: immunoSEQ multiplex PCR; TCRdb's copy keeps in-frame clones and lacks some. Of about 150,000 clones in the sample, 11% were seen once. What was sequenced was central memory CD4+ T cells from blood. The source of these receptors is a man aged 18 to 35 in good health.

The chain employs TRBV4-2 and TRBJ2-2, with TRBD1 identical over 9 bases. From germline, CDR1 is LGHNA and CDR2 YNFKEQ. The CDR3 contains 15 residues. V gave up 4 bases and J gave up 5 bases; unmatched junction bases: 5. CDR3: CASSPGQGRTGELFF. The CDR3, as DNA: TGTGCCAGCAGCCCGGGACAGGGAAGGACCGGGGAGCTGTTTTTT.

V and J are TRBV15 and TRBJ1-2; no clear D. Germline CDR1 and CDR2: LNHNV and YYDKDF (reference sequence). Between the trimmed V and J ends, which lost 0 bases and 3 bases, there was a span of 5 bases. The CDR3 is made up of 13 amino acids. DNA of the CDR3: TGTGCCACCAGCAGAGATCGGCACTATGGCTACACCTTC. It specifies CATSRDRHYGYTF.

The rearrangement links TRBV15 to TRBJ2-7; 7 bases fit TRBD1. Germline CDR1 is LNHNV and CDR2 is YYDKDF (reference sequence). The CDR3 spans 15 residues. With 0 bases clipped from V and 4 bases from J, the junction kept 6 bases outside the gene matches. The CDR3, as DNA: TGTGCCACCAGCAGAGATCCAGGGGGTCAGTACGAGCAGTACTTC. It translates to CATSRDPGGQYEQYF. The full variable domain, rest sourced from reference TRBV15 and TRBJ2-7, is DAMVIQNPRYQVTQFGKPVTLSCSQTLNHNVMYWYQQKSSQAPKLLFHYYDKDFNNEADTPDNFQSRRPNTSFCFLDIRSPGLGDTAMYLCATSRDPGGQYEQYFGPGTRLTVT.

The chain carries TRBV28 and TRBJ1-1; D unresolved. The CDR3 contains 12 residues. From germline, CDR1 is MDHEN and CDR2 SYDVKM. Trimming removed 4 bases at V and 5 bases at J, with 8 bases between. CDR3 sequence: CASSSATTEAFF. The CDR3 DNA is TGTGCCAGCAGTTCCGCGACGACTGAAGCTTTCTTT.

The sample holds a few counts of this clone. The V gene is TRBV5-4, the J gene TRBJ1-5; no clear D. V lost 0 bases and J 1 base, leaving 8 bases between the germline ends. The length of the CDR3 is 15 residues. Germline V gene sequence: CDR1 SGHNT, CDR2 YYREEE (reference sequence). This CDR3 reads CASSLEPRSNQPQHF. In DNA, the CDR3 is TGTGCCAGCAGCTTGGAACCGAGGAGCAATCAGCCCCAGCATTTT.

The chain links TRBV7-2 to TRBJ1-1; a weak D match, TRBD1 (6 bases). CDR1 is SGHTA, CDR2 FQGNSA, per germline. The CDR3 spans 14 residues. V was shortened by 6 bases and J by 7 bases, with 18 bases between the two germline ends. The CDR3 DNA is TGTGCCAGCAGTTTTGCCCCGGGGGCCGGTGAAGCTTTCTTT. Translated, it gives CASSFAPGAGEAFF. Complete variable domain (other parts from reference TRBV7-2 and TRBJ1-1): GAGVSQSPSNKVTEKGKDVELRCDPISGHTALYWYRQSLGQGLEFLIYFQGNSAPDKSGLPSDRFSAERTGGSVSTLTIQRTQQEDSAVYLCASSFAPGAGEAFFGQGTRLTVV.

The chain's CDR3 is CSATQGGVEKLFF. The CDR3 DNA sequence: TGCAGCGCGACACAGGGGGGAGTTGAAAAACTGTTTTTT. J is TRBJ1-4 and V is TRBV29-1; 8 bases agree with TRBD1. The CDR3 has 13 amino acids. Germline-derived CDR1 and CDR2 are SQVTM and ANQGSEA. Germline trimming cut 7 bases from V and 7 bases from J; bases unmatched to any gene: 8. Using reference TRBV29-1 and TRBJ1-4 for the parts outside the CDR3, the full variable domain is SAVISQKPSRDICQRGTSLTIQCQVDSQVTMMFWYRQQPGQSLTLIATANQGSEATYESGFVIDKFPISRPNLTFSTLTVSNMSPEDSSIYLCSATQGGVEKLFFGSGTQLSVL.

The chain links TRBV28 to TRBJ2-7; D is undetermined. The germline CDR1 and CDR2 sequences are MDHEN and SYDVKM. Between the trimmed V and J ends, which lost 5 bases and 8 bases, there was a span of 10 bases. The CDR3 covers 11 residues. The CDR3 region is CASSPGAQQYF. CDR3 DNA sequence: TGTGCCAGCAGTCCCGGAGCCCAGCAGTACTTC.

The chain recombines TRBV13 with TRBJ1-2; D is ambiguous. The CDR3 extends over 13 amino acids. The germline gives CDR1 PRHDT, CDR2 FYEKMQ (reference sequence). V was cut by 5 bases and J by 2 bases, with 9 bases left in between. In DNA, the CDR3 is TGTGCCAGCAGCCTCACTGCCAACTATGGCTACACCTTC. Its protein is CASSLTANYGYTF.

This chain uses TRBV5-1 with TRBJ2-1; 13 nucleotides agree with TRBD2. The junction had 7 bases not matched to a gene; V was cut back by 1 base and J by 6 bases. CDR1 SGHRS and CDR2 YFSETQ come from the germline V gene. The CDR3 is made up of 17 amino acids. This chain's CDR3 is CASSLRTSGSRGNEQFF. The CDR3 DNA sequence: TGCGCCAGCAGCTTGAGGACTAGCGGGAGTAGGGGCAATGAGCAGTTCTTC.